The present T cell receptor (beta chain) was sequenced within a study of T cells in Graves' hyperthyroidism and ophthalmopathy. The TCR beta CDR3 regions underwent amplification using RNA transcripts as the source. During a first-round RT-PCR of the TCR CDR3, the HTBI primer set was used. TCRdb ran MiXCR on the multiplex PCR reads and lists one entry per CDR3 protein. Among hundreds of thousands of distinct CDR3 sequences listed, approximately 14% were seen once. Broader study findings: The model anticipated ophthalmopathy a median about six months pre-onset.

On this clonotype: Its target is not known.

Patients aged 18 to 65 had newly diagnosed hyperthyroidism of under 2 months' duration. The study excluded patients with uncontrolled infection, other autoimmune disease, pregnancy or lactation. Orbital computed tomography, thyroid ultrasound, serum thyroxine and TRAb, and clinical symptoms together informed the diagnoses. This receptor was taken from a woman aged 18-35 years with Graves' hyperthyroidism. Sequenced material: blood.

The CDR3 DNA sequence: TGCGCCAGCAGGGGTGACTATGGCTACACCTTC. This encodes CASRGDYGYTF. V is TRBV10-2 and J is TRBJ1-2, with D unresolved. The CDR3 loop spans 11 amino acids. Germline CDR1 and CDR2: WSHSY and SAAADI. V was clipped by 6 bases and J by 3 bases, with 5 bases between them.